The present TCR beta chain was sequenced within a study of response to subunit inactivated influenza vaccine. From the RT-PCR reads, TCRdb called clonotypes with MiXCR, one entry per CDR3 protein. The sample holds a few hundred thousand distinct CDR3 sequences; 14% are singletons and the top ten take 11%. This clonotype appeared a few times. Germline assignment: CDR1 SGHVS and CDR2 FQNEAQ. With V trimmed by 5 bases and J by 4 bases, 5 bases remained unmatched. The length of the CDR3 is 14 residues. V usage is TRBV7-8 and J usage is TRBJ1-3; 7 bases are shared with TRBD1. The sequence was obtained from a man aged 45 to 65 who received an inactivated influenza vaccine. Specimen: PBMCs from blood, collected about 13 days after vaccination. The DNA of the CDR3 is TGTGCCAGCAGCAAGGGACAGTCAGGAAACACCATATATTTT. The encoded protein is CASSKGQSGNTIYF.